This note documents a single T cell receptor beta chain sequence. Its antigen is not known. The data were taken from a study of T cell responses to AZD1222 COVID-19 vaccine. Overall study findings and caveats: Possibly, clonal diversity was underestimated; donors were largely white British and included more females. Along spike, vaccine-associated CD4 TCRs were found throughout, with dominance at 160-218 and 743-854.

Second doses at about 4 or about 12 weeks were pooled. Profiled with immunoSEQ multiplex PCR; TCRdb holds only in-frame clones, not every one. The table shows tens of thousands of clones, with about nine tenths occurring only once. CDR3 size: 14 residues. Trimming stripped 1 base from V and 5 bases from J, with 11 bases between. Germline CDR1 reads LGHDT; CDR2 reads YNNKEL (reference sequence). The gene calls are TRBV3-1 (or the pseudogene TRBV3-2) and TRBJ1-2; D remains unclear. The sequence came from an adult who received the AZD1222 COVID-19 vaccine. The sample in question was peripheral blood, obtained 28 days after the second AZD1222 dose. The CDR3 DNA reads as TGTGCCAGCAGCCAAGCCCCCGGTGGTTATGGCTACACCTTC. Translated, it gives CASSQAPGGYGYTF.